These 28 T cell receptor beta chains came from one sample sequenced in a study of blood T cell repertoires in COVID-19. Data came from immunoSEQ multiplex PCR; TCRdb stores just in-frame clones and leaves some out. Of approximately 200,000 clones in the sample, about 86% were seen once. Sequences were obtained from PBMCs or T cells enriched from blood (not recorded which). These receptors were collected from a man between 35 and 55 years old who had recovered from COVID-19.

The genes are TRBV4-2 and TRBJ2-5; perhaps TRBD2 as D (6 bases). V lost 1 base, J lost 3 bases, and 12 bases lay in between. The CDR3 is 15 residues long. CDR1 and CDR2 (germline): LGHNA, YNFKEQ. The CDR3 nucleotides read TGTGCCAGCAGCCAAGGGCCTAGCGTTAAAGAGACCCAGTACTTC. It is translated as CASSQGPSVKETQYF.

The V gene is TRBV7-8, the J gene TRBJ1-2; the match to TRBD1 covers 8 bases. V was clipped by 2 bases and J by 6 bases; unmatched bases: 8. This CDR3 contains 15 residues. CDR1 is SGHVS, CDR2 FQNEAQ, per germline. The CDR3 reads CASSLKRRTGNGYTF. The CDR3 DNA follows: TGTGCCAGCAGCTTAAAAAGGAGGACAGGGAATGGCTACACCTTC.

The chain is built from TRBV5-4 and TRBJ2-7, with D possibly matching TRBD1 (6 bases). Trimming left V 3 bases short and J 2 bases short, with 12 bases between. Germline V gene sequence: CDR1 SGHNT, CDR2 YYREEE (reference sequence). The CDR3 runs 14 residues. The CDR3 region has the DNA TGTGCCAGCAGCTGGGGGCAGGGTACCTACGAGCAGTACTTC. Translated: CASSWGQGTYEQYF.

This chain connects TRBV9 to TRBJ1-1; TRBD1 aligns across 9 bases. With 3 bases clipped from V and 5 bases from J, the junction kept 2 bases outside the gene matches. Germline-derived CDR1 and CDR2 are SGDLS and YYNGEE. The CDR3 totals 13 residues. The CDR3 spells CASSGGQGTEAFF. In DNA, the CDR3 is TGTGCCAGCAGCGGGGGACAGGGAACTGAAGCTTTCTTT.

This chain connects TRBV29-1 to TRBJ2-3; no reliable D call. Trimming removed 6 bases from V and 1 base from J, with 5 bases in between. Germline loops: CDR1 SQVTM, CDR2 ANQGSEA. The CDR3 totals 11 residues. The CDR3 spells CSVQRTDTQYF. The DNA of the CDR3 is TGCAGCGTACAGCGCACAGATACGCAGTATTTT.

This chain connects TRBV19 to TRBJ2-2; 9 bases map to TRBD1. This CDR3 is built from 14 residues. Trimming took 6 bases from V and 6 from J; bases not matched to a gene: 5. Germline CDR1 is LNHDA and CDR2 is SQIVND (reference sequence). CDR3 sequence (DNA): TGTGCCAGTAGACCGGGACAGGGCGCCGGGGAGCTGTTTTTT. It specifies CASRPGQGAGELFF.

J is TRBJ1-2 and V is TRBV19, with D perhaps matching TRBD1 (6 bases). Deletions cut 6 bases from V and 7 bases from J, with 15 bases between. CDR1 LNHDA and CDR2 SQIVND come from the germline V gene (reference sequence). The CDR3 has 13 amino acids. As DNA, the CDR3 is TGTGCCAGTAGCAAAACAGGGTATGGTGGCTACACCTTC. Translated: CASSKTGYGGYTF.

This clone was recorded once. This rearrangement joins TRBV19 to TRBJ1-1; tentative D call: TRBD1 (5 bases). Trimming stripped 8 bases from V and 3 bases from J, with 13 bases between. This CDR3 region has 13 residues. The germline gives CDR1 LNHDA, CDR2 SQIVND (reference sequence). The CDR3 protein is CASGGRDYTEAFF. DNA for the CDR3: TGTGCCAGTGGTGGCAGGGACTACACTGAAGCTTTCTTT.

This clone has more than one count but fewer than ten. The rearrangement joins TRBV30 to TRBJ2-5; a possible D gene is TRBD1 (7 bases). Germline CDR1 reads GTSNPN; CDR2 reads SVGIG (reference sequence). This CDR3 spans 13 amino acids. V was pared by 8 bases and J by 4 bases, with 17 bases between. The CDR3 loop reads CARSNQGGETQYF. As DNA, the CDR3 is TGTGCCAGATCAAATCAGGGGGGAGAGACCCAGTACTTC.

J is TRBJ1-4 and V is TRBV21-1; the tabulated D call, TRBD1, remains unverified against the DNA. TRBV21-1 represents a pseudogene. This CDR3 region has 17 residues. This CDR3 is CASTKGRGRSNENRLFF. Written as DNA, the CDR3 is TGTGCCAGCACCAAGGGCAGGGGGCGATCCAATGAAAATAGACTGTTTTTT.

The chain combines TRBV6-6 with TRBJ2-3; 12 bases map to TRBD2. V shed 8 bases, J shed 0 bases, and the junction held 6 bases outside the gene matches. This CDR3 region has 16 residues. From germline, CDR1 is MNHNY and CDR2 SVGAGI (reference sequence). In DNA, the CDR3 is TGTGCCAGCGTACTAGCGGGGGGTGCTAGCACAGATACGCAGTATTTT. This sequence encodes CASVLAGGASTDTQYF.

This chain uses TRBV7-8 with TRBJ1-1; D is possibly TRBD1 (6 bases). The CDR3 is 15 amino acids. Germline CDR1 SGHVS, CDR2 FQNEAQ. The V end lost 5 bases, the J end lost 8 bases, and 21 bases lay between the germline ends. The DNA of the CDR3 is TGTGCCAGCAGCCTCGGTGGGGGGGCAGGCGAAGAAGCTTTCTTT. Translated, it gives CASSLGGGAGEEAFF.

This clone was seen a few times. V usage is TRBV29-1 and J usage is TRBJ1-2; D remains unclear. The germline V and J ends were trimmed by 6 bases and 0 bases, with 23 bases remaining between them. The length of the CDR3 is 17 residues. Germline V CDR1 and CDR2: SQVTM, ANQGSEA. The CDR3 bases are TGCAGCGTCGATACTCCTCATGGAGGATTCCCTAACTATGGCTACACCTTC. This encodes CSVDTPHGGFPNYGYTF.

V and J are TRBV19 and TRBJ1-5; the D is unclear. This CDR3 comprises 14 residues. V was shortened by 7 bases and J by 0 bases, with 10 bases between the two germline ends. CDR1 is LNHDA and CDR2 is SQIVND in the germline V gene (reference sequence). CDR3 sequence reads: CASNARNSNQPQHF. The CDR3 DNA follows: TGTGCCAGTAACGCCAGGAATAGCAATCAGCCCCAGCATTTT.

This chain uses TRBV7-9 with TRBJ1-2, with 7 bases fitting TRBD1. This CDR3 spans 15 amino acids. Germline trimming cut 1 base from V and 4 bases from J; bases unmatched to any gene: 6. Germline V gene sequence: CDR1 SEHNR, CDR2 FQNEAQ (reference sequence). The CDR3 region is CASSLVARDSYGYTF. CDR3 DNA: TGTGCCAGCAGCTTAGTGGCAAGGGACAGCTATGGCTACACCTTC.

The V gene is TRBV7-2, the J gene TRBJ1-2; D possibly corresponds to TRBD1 (5 bases). CDR3 length: 17 residues. Looked up from germline, CDR1 is SGHTA and CDR2 is FQGNSA. The V end was cut by 1 base, the J end by 3 bases, with 18 bases between. The CDR3 DNA reads as TGTGCCAGCAGCTTAGTTGACACAGGTTCTTCTTACTATGGCTACACCTTC. Protein sequence: CASSLVDTGSSYYGYTF.

Here the CDR3 DNA reads TGTGCCAGCAGCTTGTCAGGGAGGGTATATTCACCCCTCCACTTT. Amino acid sequence: CASSLSGRVYSPLHF. The chain combines TRBV5-6 with TRBJ1-6, with D possibly being TRBD1 (5 bases). This CDR3 is 15 amino acids long. V was cut by 1 base and J by 8 bases, with 13 bases left in between. Germline values: CDR1 SGHDT, CDR2 YYEEEE.

This clone has a single count. The V and J genes are TRBV19 and TRBJ1-4; D gene uncertain. The CDR3 is 15 amino acids. Germline V lookup: CDR1 LNHDA, CDR2 SQIVND (reference sequence). V was shortened by 6 bases and J by 5 bases, with 16 bases between the two germline ends. The CDR3 DNA reads as TGTGCCAGTAGGGCACCCTCAGGCTTAAATGAAAAACTGTTTTTT. This encodes CASRAPSGLNEKLFF.

This sequence joins TRBV4-1 and TRBJ1-1; D is perhaps TRBD1 (6 bases). Germline V lookup: CDR1 MGHRA, CDR2 YSYEKL. V lost 3 bases and J lost 6, with 20 bases in between. This CDR3 contains 16 residues. For the CDR3, the DNA is TGCGCCAGCAGCCATGGGAGGGGGGGTCGTTTCGCTGAAGCTTTCTTT. It yields the protein CASSHGRGGRFAEAFF.

The chain uses TRBV7-6 and TRBJ2-6, with D unclear. This CDR3 comprises 14 residues. V was clipped by 6 bases and J by 0 bases, with 6 bases between them. CDR1 is SGHVS, CDR2 FNYEAQ, per germline. CDR3 sequence reads: CASRRASGANVLTF. DNA of the CDR3: TGTGCCAGCAGGAGAGCCTCTGGGGCCAACGTCCTGACTTTC. Based on the CDR3 plus reference TRBV7-6 and TRBJ2-6, the full variable domain is GAGVSQSPRYKVTKRGQDVALRCDPISGHVSLYWYRQALGQGPEFLTYFNYEAQQDKSGLPNDRFSAERPEGSISTLTIQRTEQRDSAMYRCASRRASGANVLTFGAGSRLTVL.

The chain is built from TRBV7-2 and TRBJ1-2; TRBD1 matches 9 bases. This CDR3 contains 15 residues. With 1 base clipped from V and 7 bases from J, the junction kept 7 bases outside the gene matches. Germline CDR1 SGHTA, CDR2 FQGNSA. For the CDR3, the DNA is TGTGCCAGCAGCTTAGTGGGACAGGGTTTCGGTGGCTACACCTTC. Translated, it gives CASSLVGQGFGGYTF.

V is TRBV5-5 and J is TRBJ2-3; TRBD2 is a possible D gene (5 bases). The CDR3 is 15 residues long. V gave up 0 bases and J gave up 0 bases, with 8 bases separating them. Germline V gene sequence: CDR1 SGHKS, CDR2 YYEKEE (reference sequence). CDR3 nucleotides: TGTGCCAGCAGCTTGGACCCGGGGAGCACAGATACGCAGTATTTT. Amino acid sequence: CASSLDPGSTDTQYF.

J is TRBJ2-1 and V is TRBV3-1 (or the pseudogene TRBV3-2), with 10 bases fitting TRBD1. V was clipped by 2 bases and J by 6 bases; unmatched bases: 1. There are 14 residues in the CDR3. Germline V lookup: CDR1 LGHDT, CDR2 YNNKEL (reference sequence). CDR3 bases: TGTGCCAGCAGCCAAAGGACAGGGGGCAATGAGCAGTTCTTC. Translated, it gives CASSQRTGGNEQFF.

The rearrangement uses TRBV18 and TRBJ1-1, with 9 bases matching TRBD1. CDR3 length: 15 amino acids. V lost 5 bases and J lost 1; bases outside the gene matches: 5. Germline assignment: CDR1 KGHSH and CDR2 LQKENI. The CDR3, as DNA: TGTGCCAGCTCAGCCCGGACAGGGGCGAACACTGAAGCTTTCTTT. It translates to CASSARTGANTEAFF. The full variable domain, with the rest looked up from reference TRBV18 and TRBJ1-1, is NAGVMQNPRHLVRRRGQEARLRCSPMKGHSHVYWYRQLPEEGLKFMVYLQKENIIDESGMPKERFSAEFPKEGPSILRIQQVVRGDSAAYFCASSARTGANTEAFFGQGTRLTVV.

The chain links TRBV27 to TRBJ1-6; the D is unclear. Germline lookup yields CDR1 MNHEY and CDR2 SMNVEV (reference sequence). CDR3 size: 12 residues. The germline V and J ends were trimmed by 6 bases and 9 bases, with 9 bases remaining between them. CDR3 amino acids: CASSLTGSPLHF. CDR3 bases: TGTGCCAGCAGCTTGACTGGTTCACCCCTCCACTTT.

This rearrangement joins TRBV30 to TRBJ1-4, with D possibly being TRBD1 (6 bases). Trimming left V 2 bases short and J 5 bases short, with 6 bases between. Germline CDR1 GTSNPN, CDR2 SVGIG (reference sequence). This CDR3 is 12 amino acids long. CDR3 residues: CAWSTGNEKLFF. CDR3 DNA sequence: TGTGCCTGGAGTACAGGGAATGAAAAACTGTTTTTT.

Remarks on this clone: This sample also contains other DNA sequences that code for the same CDR3. This sequence joins TRBV6-5 and TRBJ1-1; perhaps TRBD1 as D (6 bases). The ends were cut back, 3 bases at V and 1 base at J, with 9 bases in the middle. The CDR3 spans 14 residues. CDR1 and CDR2 from the germline V gene are MNHEY and SVGAGI. CDR3 bases: TGTGCCAGCAGTTATGACAGGAGGAACACTGAAGCTTTCTTT. As protein: CASSYDRRNTEAFF.

J is TRBJ2-1 and V is TRBV4-3; D is perhaps TRBD2 (5 bases). V lost 1 base to trimming and J lost 5 bases, with 12 bases between them. Per germline, CDR1 LGHNA and CDR2 YSLEER. The CDR3 consists of 15 residues. CDR3 loop: CASSQALAEHNEQFF. CDR3 in DNA: TGCGCCAGCAGCCAAGCCCTAGCAGAACACAATGAGCAGTTCTTC.